The clone carrying this T cell receptor beta chain has a count of ten or more. Its cognate antigen is unknown. Germline loops: CDR1 LGHNA, CDR2 YSLEER. The CDR3 runs 16 residues. With 0 bases removed from V and 6 bases from J, the gap between germline ends came to 15 bases. MiXCR, applied by TCRdb to the 5' RACE reads, yields one record per CDR3 protein. Of 9,000 to 10,000 distinct CDR3 sequences in the sample, around 6% were seen once. This entry comes from a study of spatial heterogeneity in lung cancer. About the study: Fewer alpha-chain than beta-chain sequences were consistently detected.

Described time point: sample taken at primary tumor resection. Samples were obtained from roughly 65 donors, all untreated early-stage non-small cell lung cancer patients. General study points: Ubiquitous and regional nonsynonymous mutations were tracked by counts of ubiquitous and regional expanded TCRs, respectively. Expanded intratumoral alpha and beta TCR counts tracked tumor mutation counts.

The sequence derives from a female donor with early-stage non-small cell lung cancer. The V call is TRBV4-3, the J call TRBJ2-1; D is possibly TRBD1 (6 bases). Source: lung tumor tissue, taken at surgery. CDR3 protein: CASSQEDSTGRNEQFF. Here the CDR3 DNA reads TGCGCCAGCAGCCAAGAAGATTCTACAGGGCGCAATGAGCAGTTCTTC.